Sequencing of this T cell receptor (beta chain) was carried out in a study of identifying expanded T cells in peripheral blood (dated by TCRdb to about 2019). About the investigation overall: Technical replicates were generated by sequencing separate aliquots of the same genomic DNA pool, and four replicates were compared pairwise.

TCRbeta CDR3 regions were profiled with the immunoSEQ Assay using bias-controlled multiplex PCR amplification of genomic DNA. Concerning the study's data processing: To quantify the absolute abundance of each unique TCRbeta CDR3 region, the sequences were collapsed and filtered. Differential abundance was tested with two models: a binomial (Fisher-equivalent) model and a beta-binomial model that adds time-dependent variance fitted from healthy donors. Clones with fewer than 5 combined templates were excluded, and clones with Benjamini-Hochberg FDR below 0.01 were called differentially abundant. The form v = (b*log(k)+a)^2 was used to model beta-binomial variance as a function of total template count across the two samples. TCRdb took over this immuneACCESS table, retaining in-frame rearrangements with V and J assigned. Such tables are incomplete; in checked studies, under half of the missing clones stem from an unresolved V gene, and the remainder is unexplained. V, J and clone size reflect that table, while D and trimming were determined from the DNA. The table for this sample lists 120,000 or so clones; 84% of them were counted only once. Of the sample, 3% to 3.5% falls within the top ten clones.

During the collection period, no immune events, such as infections, were documented for the healthy donors. Blood repertoires from healthy donors were used as a training cohort for calibrating time-dependent variance in a beta-binomial model of differential abundance of T-cell clones. The training cohort included around 10 healthy donors, of whom 3 were female and 7 were male. An age range of roughly 29 to 70 years, with an average of roughly 45 years, was recorded for the donors. Obtained from a commercial supplier, whole blood was collected from each healthy donor at three time points set 2 to 3 weeks apart. For immunosequencing, genomic DNA was extracted from unsorted whole blood. The CDR3, cysteine through phenylalanine, is 18 amino acids long. The entry retains the CDR3 DNA only, 54 bases that are in frame from base 1. Sequences LNHDA (CDR1) and SQIVND (CDR2) are obtained from the germline V gene (reference sequence). Clipping removes 5 bases from V and 1 base from J, with 13 as the unmatched junction base count.

Findings and caveats that apply to the study as a whole: The authors expected biological variance in healthy repertoires might increase further over much longer intervals such as months to years. The binomial model flagged around 1.2 differentially abundant clones between technical replicates but approximately 16 over approximately 2 weeks and 18 to 20 over roughly 4 weeks. Across all healthy-donor time intervals, the beta-binomial model significantly lowered both the number of clones called differentially abundant and the false-positive rate. In all healthy donors, the variance in clone template counts between samples taken two weeks apart rose significantly as total template count increased.

As to this clone: The specificity of this receptor is unknown. No clone much larger than this one lies a single base away; base qualities are absent.

The source material was blood. The rearrangement joined TRBV19 to TRBJ1-2, with 10 junctional bases fitting TRBD1. The clonotype originates from a person aged 18-70 years in good health. The CDR3 region: CASSQYTGTGVRNYGYTF. The nucleotides read TGTGCCAGTAGTCAATACACCGGGACAGGGGTGCGTAACTATGGCTACACCTTC.